What follows are 23 T cell receptor beta chains derived from one specimen sequenced in a study of CD8 T cells in ankylosing spondylitis (dated by TCRdb to about 2017). Libraries were prepared through 5' RACE. TCRdb names Illumina HiSeq 2500 as the instrument used. Using fastp at Q25 and MiXCR, TCRdb reprocessed the public reads and kept productive beta chains. Identical CDR3 proteins give one entry, which carries the most common genes and DNA. The sample table records approximately 240,000 distinct CDR3 sequences; 8% to 11% of these occur just once. Of the sample, around 2.6% is held by the ten largest clones. Source material: blood, either unsorted or a sorted T cell fraction (not recorded which). Receptors originate from a male donor with ankylosing spondylitis or in good health (not recorded which).

In this sample, this clonotype turned up many times. The V call is TRBV4-1, the J call TRBJ1-2; D is possibly TRBD1 (5 bases). This CDR3 region has 14 residues. CDR1 and CDR2 (germline): MGHRA, YSYEKL. The V end lost 1 base, the J end lost 3 bases, and 9 bases lay between the germline ends. Here the CDR3 reads CASSQGAGHYGYTF. Written as DNA, the CDR3 is TGCGCCAGCAGCCAAGGAGCAGGGCACTATGGCTACACCTTC.

In this sample, this clonotype turned up many times. This chain joins TRBV12-3 or TRBV12-4 and TRBJ1-5; TRBD1 matches at 9 bases. The CDR3 has 16 residues. J was trimmed by 8 bases and V by 4 bases; bases with no gene match: 12. DNA of the CDR3: TGTGCCAGCAGTTCCGCCGGGACAGGGAGTAGAAAGCCCCAGCATTTT. Translation gives CASSSAGTGSRKPQHF.

This clonotype came up many times. The gene calls are TRBV24-1 and TRBJ2-3, with a weak D call TRBD2 (6 bases). Looked up from germline, CDR1 is KGHDR and CDR2 is SFDVKD. With 9 bases removed from V and 1 base from J, the gap between germline ends came to 25 bases. The CDR3 has 18 residues. Here the CDR3 DNA reads TGTGCCACCGGGGCCGGGGGAGCGGGCCGTTACGGCACAGATACGCAGTATTTT. Translating it yields CATGAGGAGRYGTDTQYF.

This sequence joins TRBV7-9 and TRBJ2-5; the match to TRBD1 covers 10 bases. There are 16 residues in the CDR3. V dropped 5 bases and J dropped 5; count of bases not matched to a gene: 11. The germline gives CDR1 SEHNR, CDR2 FQNEAQ (reference sequence). The CDR3 region is CASSRTTGGFAETQYF. The CDR3 coding sequence is TGTGCCAGCAGCCGTACGACAGGGGGCTTTGCGGAGACCCAGTACTTC.

This clonotype was counted many times. The chain employs TRBV5-1 and TRBJ2-2, with D uncertain. The V end lost 2 bases, the J end lost 5 bases, and 4 bases lay between the germline ends. CDR3 length equals 12 residues. Germline V CDR1 and CDR2: SGHRS, YFSETQ. The CDR3, as DNA: TGCGCCAGCAGCTTAGAGACCGGGGAGCTGTTTTTT. Translated: CASSLETGELFF.

This clonotype was seen ten or more times. The CDR3: CASRPPGQGSGGYTF. The CDR3 region has the DNA TGTGCCAGCAGGCCCCCGGGACAGGGGAGTGGTGGCTACACCTTC. The J gene is TRBJ1-2, the V gene TRBV7-9; 10 bases match TRBD1. From germline, CDR1 is SEHNR and CDR2 FQNEAQ (reference sequence). The V and J ends lost 6 bases and 7 bases, in that order; junction bases with no gene match: 11. The CDR3 length is 15 residues. The full variable domain, rest sourced from reference TRBV7-9 and TRBJ1-2, is DTGVSQNPRHKITKRGQNVTFRCDPISEHNRLYWYRQTLGQGPEFLTYFQNEAQLEKSRLLSDRFSAERPKGSFSTLEIQRTEQGDSAMYLCASRPPGQGSGGYTFGSGTRLTVV.

This chain connects TRBV6-1 to TRBJ1-1, with 7 positions matching TRBD1. CDR1 is MNHNS, CDR2 SASEGT, per germline. The CDR3 extends over 14 amino acids. V lost 6 bases and J lost 4; bases outside the gene matches: 8. In DNA form, the CDR3 reads TGTGCCAGCAGCTTTACAGGGGTGTTCACTGAAGCTTTCTTT. Residues: CASSFTGVFTEAFF.

The sample holds a few counts of this clonotype. The rearrangement links TRBV20-1 to TRBJ2-5; 12 bases agree with TRBD2. CDR1 and CDR2 (germline): DFQATT, SNEGSKA (reference sequence). V was pared by 5 bases and J by 0 bases, with 10 bases of the junction left unmatched. The CDR3 is made up of 17 amino acids. The CDR3 region has the DNA TGCAGTGCTCCGGGACTAGCGGGCCTGTCGTACCAAGAGACCCAGTACTTC. It specifies CSAPGLAGLSYQETQYF.

This clonotype was counted many times. The chain uses TRBV14 and TRBJ2-2, with D maybe TRBD1 (5 bases). The germline gives CDR1 SGHDN, CDR2 FVKESK. This CDR3 has 15 residues. Trimming stripped 1 base from V and 4 bases from J, with 10 bases between. In DNA form, the CDR3 reads TGTGCCAGCAGCCAAGGGCTCCAGGGCACCGGGGAGCTGTTTTTT. Protein sequence: CASSQGLQGTGELFF.

This clonotype has more than one count but fewer than ten. The chain employs TRBV19 and TRBJ2-5, with a possible D match to TRBD1 (5 bases). Between the trimmed V and J ends, which lost 9 bases and 5 bases, there was a span of 13 bases. The CDR3 has 12 amino acids. Germline lookup yields CDR1 LNHDA and CDR2 SQIVND (reference sequence). The CDR3 DNA reads as TGTGCCAGCCGACAGTCGGGCGAGACCCAGTACTTC. It encodes CASRQSGETQYF.

CDR3 coding DNA: TGTGCCAGTAGTATTGACCGAGGGAACACCATATATTTT. It codes for CASSIDRGNTIYF. J is TRBJ1-3 and V is TRBV19; no definite D call. CDR1 and CDR2 from the germline V gene are LNHDA and SQIVND (reference sequence). Trimming shortened V by 3 bases and J by 7 bases, and 10 bases separated the two germline ends. The CDR3 is 13 amino acids.

This clonotype appeared many times. The chain links TRBV25-1 to TRBJ1-1; D remains unclear. This CDR3 is 13 amino acids long. Trimming took 8 bases from V and 6 from J, leaving 16 bases between them. Germline V gene sequence: CDR1 MGHDK, CDR2 SYGVNS. The CDR3 here is CASELMEGSEAFF. CDR3 bases: TGTGCCAGCGAACTCATGGAGGGATCTGAAGCTTTCTTT.

This rearrangement joins TRBV7-2 to TRBJ2-1; D gene ambiguous. Germline CDR1 reads SGHTA; CDR2 reads FQGNSA. Trimming shortened V by 2 bases and J by 11 bases, and 16 bases separated the two germline ends. The CDR3 sequence is 14 residues long. The CDR3 sequence: CASSLNYASDKQFF. The CDR3 nucleotides are TGTGCCAGCAGCTTAAACTACGCAAGTGATAAGCAGTTCTTC.

This clonotype turned up a few times. The rearrangement uses TRBV13 and TRBJ2-3, with 12 positions matching TRBD2. This CDR3 is built from 18 residues. V lost 10 bases and J lost 1; bases outside the gene matches: 15. Germline-derived CDR1 and CDR2 are PRHDT and FYEKMQ (reference sequence). The CDR3 reads CAISFRSSGRGGTDTQYF. CDR3 bases: TGTGCCATCAGTTTTAGGTCTAGCGGGAGGGGCGGCACAGATACGCAGTATTTT.

Note on this clonotype: This may be a read error, as it is one base from a much larger clone. The gene calls are TRBV3-1 and TRBJ1-2; TRBD1 matches 8 bases. J lost 4 bases, V lost 2 bases, and 6 bases had no gene match. The CDR3 consists of 15 residues. Germline lookup yields CDR1 LGHDT and CDR2 YNNKEL (reference sequence). CDR3 protein: CASSQRGQDFYGYTF. CDR3 bases: TGTGCCAGCAGCCAAAGGGGACAGGACTTCTATGGCTACACCTTC.

This clonotype was recorded at least ten times. The chain combines TRBV5-1 with TRBJ2-1; TRBD2 agrees at 8 bases. Unmatched junction bases numbered 4, after V lost 4 bases and J lost 4 bases. Germline values: CDR1 SGHRS, CDR2 YFSETQ. This CDR3 is built from 14 residues. CDR3 sequence: CASSTSGEYNEQFF. CDR3 DNA: TGCGCCAGCAGCACTAGCGGAGAGTACAATGAGCAGTTCTTC.

The table lists this clonotype with many counts. This chain links TRBV7-8 with TRBJ2-5; a possible D gene is TRBD1 (6 bases). The CDR3 is 15 residues long. V lost 1 base, J lost 2 bases, and 11 bases lay in between. The germline gives CDR1 SGHVS, CDR2 FQNEAQ. The CDR3 here is CASSLVRGGQETQYF. The DNA of the CDR3 is TGTGCCAGCAGCTTAGTTCGAGGGGGTCAAGAGACCCAGTACTTC.

This clonotype was seen repeatedly, ten times or more. The chain uses TRBV29-1 and TRBJ2-7; D tentatively reads TRBD1 or TRBD2 (5 bases each). This CDR3 contains 10 residues. Germline V gene data show CDR1 as SQVTM and CDR2 as ANQGSEA. Trimming pared 4 bases from V and 7 bases from J, leaving 8 bases between. CDR3 loop: CSVAGQEQYF. For the CDR3, the DNA is TGCAGCGTTGCGGGGCAAGAGCAGTACTTC.

This clonotype was seen repeatedly, ten times or more. The J gene is TRBJ2-3, the V gene TRBV20-1; TRBD2 is a possible D gene (6 bases). The CDR3 has 18 residues. Trimming took 1 base from V and 0 from J, leaving 20 bases between them. Germline CDR1 DFQATT, CDR2 SNEGSKA (reference sequence). CDR3 nucleotides: TGCAGTGCTAGAGGGCGGGGACCGATCCATCTAAGCACAGATACGCAGTATTTT. It translates to CSARGRGPIHLSTDTQYF.

This clonotype was counted at least ten times. The V and J genes are TRBV7-2 and TRBJ1-1; D not resolved. CDR3 length equals 13 residues. V shed 5 bases and J shed 5 bases, with 12 bases lying between them. Germline values: CDR1 SGHTA, CDR2 FQGNSA. The CDR3 coding sequence is TGTGCCAGCAGCCCCCCAGCGGGGACTGAAGCTTTCTTT. Its translation: CASSPPAGTEAFF.

This chain joins TRBV11-2 and TRBJ2-3, with D perhaps TRBD1 (5 bases). Looked up from germline, CDR1 is SGHAT and CDR2 is FQNNGV. Trimming took 5 bases from V and 6 from J, leaving 18 bases between them. The CDR3 spans 15 residues. The chain's CDR3 is CASSRGAGRVDTQYF. Written as DNA, the CDR3 is TGTGCCAGCAGCCGTGGGGCAGGGCGCGTCGATACGCAGTATTTT.

This clonotype was picked up many times. The rearrangement joins TRBV6-2 or TRBV6-3 to TRBJ2-4; either TRBD1 or TRBD2 may fit D (5 bases each). V was clipped by 8 bases and J by 6 bases, with 11 bases between them. The CDR3 runs 12 residues. CDR1 is MNHEY, CDR2 SVGEGT, per germline. CDR3 loop: CASGDLGNIQYF. The CDR3 coding sequence is TGTGCCAGCGGGGACCTGGGAAACATTCAGTACTTC.

This clonotype was detected many times. CDR3: CSAWGQMNTEAFF. Here the CDR3 DNA reads TGCAGCGCTTGGGGACAGATGAACACTGAAGCTTTCTTT. V and J are TRBV29-1 and TRBJ1-1, with 7 positions matching TRBD1. The CDR3 consists of 13 residues. Germline V gives CDR1 SQVTM, CDR2 ANQGSEA. J gave up 0 bases and V 7 bases, and 5 bases lay outside the gene matches.